This T cell receptor beta chain was captured by sequencing in a study of blood T cell repertoires in COVID-19. Study context: PBMCs, B-cell-depleted T cells, or T cells were the source of the cDNA or gDNA that made up the material.

Here immunoSEQ multiplex PCR was the method, and the copy in TCRdb shows in-frame clones only, minus some. The sample includes under 200,000 clones, approximately 87% of them seen just once. The V gene end was trimmed by 5 bases and the J gene end by 7 bases; junction bases not matched to a gene: 9. The V gene's germline CDR1 is SGHTA and CDR2 FQGNSA. The CDR3 consists of 16 residues. This rearrangement joins TRBV7-2 to TRBJ2-1, with 12 nucleotides matching TRBD2. The clonotype originates from a man younger than 30 with active or convalescent COVID-19. The sequencing sample was made of peripheral blood. The CDR3 loop reads CASSPLAGGPGNEQFF. CDR3 DNA: TGTGCCAGCAGCCCCCTAGCGGGAGGGCCCGGGAATGAGCAGTTCTTC.